This paragraph covers one T cell receptor beta chain sequence. Antigen unknown. 13 Jbeta primers and 60 Vbeta primers were used for the PCR. Clones were sequenced by immunoSEQ multiplex PCR, and TCRdb holds only the in-frame ones, with some missing. The sample yields tens of thousands of clones, of which the top ten take up around 4.8%. The sample originates from a study of cytomegalovirus exposure and HLA in healthy donors. The overall study: An analysis done earlier identified about 120 million unique TCR beta sequences from around 180 million T cells.

V was clipped by 3 bases and J by 4 bases; unmatched bases: 3. Germline CDR1 GTSNPN, CDR2 SVGIG (reference sequence). The CDR3 has 13 residues. Study outcomes and limitations: The productive fraction for most TCR beta V segments was about 90% or about 30% in an earlier analysis.

This sequence originates from a woman aged 40 to 50 in good health and CMV-seropositive. This chain joins TRBV30 and TRBJ1-2, with TRBD1 matching over 9 bases. The sequenced material came from PBMCs. The CDR3 protein is CAWRSTGGYGYTF. CDR3 bases: TGTGCCTGGAGATCGACAGGGGGCTATGGCTACACCTTC.